This record covers a single TCR beta chain. Every donor was a healthy person donating bone marrow. The germline CDR1 and CDR2 sequences are MNHEY and SMNVEV (reference sequence). CDR3 length: 16 amino acids. V dropped 6 bases and J dropped 6; count of bases not matched to a gene: 15. These data originate in a study of cytomegalovirus exposure and HLA in healthy donors. The PCR ran on 60 Vbeta and 13 Jbeta primers. Clones were sequenced by immunoSEQ multiplex PCR, and TCRdb holds only the in-frame ones, with some missing. The data hold some 110,000 clones, with roughly 80% observed a single time. The TCR comes from a man between 25 and 39 years old in good health and CMV-seropositive. The specimen sequenced was PBMCs. The chain combines TRBV27 with TRBJ2-7, with TRBD1 matching over 9 bases. CDR3 DNA: TGTGCCAGCAGCCTAGCCTCGGACAGGGGACTGCGCGAGCAGTACTTC. This encodes CASSLASDRGLREQYF.